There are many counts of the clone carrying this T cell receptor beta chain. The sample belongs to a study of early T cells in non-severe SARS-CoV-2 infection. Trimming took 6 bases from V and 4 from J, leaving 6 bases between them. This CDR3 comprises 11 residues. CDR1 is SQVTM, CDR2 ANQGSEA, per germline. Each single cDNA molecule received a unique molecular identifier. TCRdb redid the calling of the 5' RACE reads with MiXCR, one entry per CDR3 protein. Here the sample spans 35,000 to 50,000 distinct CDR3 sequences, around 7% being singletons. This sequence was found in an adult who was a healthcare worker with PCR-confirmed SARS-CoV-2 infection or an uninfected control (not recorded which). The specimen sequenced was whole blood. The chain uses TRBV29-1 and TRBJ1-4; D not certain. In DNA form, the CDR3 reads TGCAGCGTCAGCATTAATGAAAAACTGTTTTTT. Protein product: CSVSINEKLFF.